One sample yielded the 22 T cell receptor beta chains listed below, sequenced in a study of T cell changes during pregnancy in multiple sclerosis. Method: immunoSEQ multiplex PCR; TCRdb's copy keeps in-frame clones and lacks some. The sample records roughly 100,000 clones, 91% being singletons. This specimen consisted of peripheral blood, obtained after pregnancy. These receptors were taken from a female donor in good health, enrolled as a control in a pregnancy study.

The chain couples TRBV18 to TRBJ1-5, with 8 bases that match TRBD1. The CDR3 consists of 14 residues. V lost 3 bases and J lost 5; bases outside the gene matches: 3. CDR1 and CDR2 from the germline V gene are KGHSH and LQKENI. DNA for the CDR3: TGTGCCAGCTCACCGACAGGGGTGGATCAGCCCCAGCATTTT. Its protein product is CASSPTGVDQPQHF.

This sequence joins TRBV2 and TRBJ1-5; D gene ambiguous. Trimming pared 0 bases from V and 4 bases from J, leaving 13 bases between. Germline V gene lookup returns CDR1 SNHLY and CDR2 FYNNEI. The CDR3 runs to 16 residues. The CDR3 here is CASSEALRRRNQPQHF. The DNA of the CDR3 is TGTGCCAGCAGTGAAGCGCTTCGACGGAGAAATCAGCCCCAGCATTTT.

This sequence joins TRBV10-2 and TRBJ2-1, with D possibly matching TRBD2 (6 bases). Germline V gene sequence: CDR1 WSHSY, CDR2 SAAADI. The CDR3 runs to 15 residues. The V and J ends lost 7 bases and 5 bases respectively, with 18 bases between them. This chain's CDR3 is CASTGDSGIDNEQFF. The CDR3 bases are TGCGCCAGCACCGGGGACTCCGGCATCGACAATGAGCAGTTCTTC.

The genes are TRBV27 and TRBJ2-1; 7 bases align to TRBD1. CDR1 and CDR2 (germline): MNHEY, SMNVEV (reference sequence). V was pared by 5 bases and J by 6 bases, with 4 bases of the junction left unmatched. This CDR3 contains 13 residues. CDR3 in amino acids: CASSAQGSNEQFF. In DNA form, the CDR3 reads TGTGCCAGCAGTGCACAGGGGAGCAATGAGCAGTTCTTC.

The chain recombines TRBV7-2 with TRBJ2-5; TRBD2 matches 12 bases. Trimming at V came to 5 bases and at J to 2 bases, leaving 6 bases not matched to a gene. The CDR3 runs 16 residues. Per germline, CDR1 SGHTA and CDR2 FQGNSA. The CDR3 here is CASSVWTSGAQETQYF. The DNA of the CDR3 is TGTGCCAGCAGCGTGTGGACTAGCGGGGCTCAAGAGACCCAGTACTTC.

This chain uses TRBV5-4 with TRBJ1-6; TRBD1 matches at 7 bases. The V gene end was trimmed by 3 bases and the J gene end by 8 bases; junction bases not matched to a gene: 8. The CDR3 runs 15 residues. CDR1 is SGHNT and CDR2 is YYREEE in the germline V gene (reference sequence). The CDR3 nucleotides read TGTGCCAGCAGCTATCAGACAGGGCGGGATTCACCCCTCCACTTT. Its protein product is CASSYQTGRDSPLHF.

The gene calls are TRBV4-2 and TRBJ2-7; 7 bases match TRBD2. Germline trimming cut 8 bases from V and 0 bases from J; bases unmatched to any gene: 10. CDR1 is LGHNA and CDR2 is YNFKEQ in the germline V gene. The CDR3 contains 15 residues. CDR3 bases: TGTGCCAGCTCCGGTCGGGGGGACCTCTCCTACGAGCAGTACTTC. Residues: CASSGRGDLSYEQYF.

This chain connects TRBV7-3 to TRBJ2-1, with a weak D call TRBD2 (5 bases). The V gene lost 5 bases and the J gene lost 7 bases, with 18 bases spanning the gap. The CDR3 has 15 amino acids. The germline V gene has CDR1 SGHTA and CDR2 FQGTGA. CDR3 nucleotides: TGTGCCAGCAGCCTAGCTGGGTGGCGAACAAATGAGCAGTTCTTC. This translates into CASSLAGWRTNEQFF. The whole variable domain, filled in from reference TRBV7-3 and TRBJ2-1, reads GAGVSQTPSNKVTEKGKYVELRCDPISGHTALYWYRQSLGQGPEFLIYFQGTGAADDSGLPNDRFFAVRPEGSVSTLKIQRTERGDSAVYLCASSLAGWRTNEQFFGPGTRLTVL.

This clone was recorded only once. This chain uses TRBV7-2 with TRBJ2-3; 7 bases are a match to TRBD2. The CDR3 sequence is 14 residues long. Germline trimming cut 3 bases from V and 2 bases from J; bases unmatched to any gene: 2. Germline loops: CDR1 SGHTA, CDR2 FQGNSA. This chain's CDR3 is CASSLGGTTDTQYF. In DNA form, the CDR3 reads TGTGCCAGCAGCTTGGGAGGGACCACAGATACGCAGTATTTT.

The chain couples TRBV6-6 to TRBJ1-3, with 7 bases matching TRBD1. Germline V gene sequence: CDR1 MNHNY, CDR2 SVGAGI (reference sequence). The CDR3 totals 14 residues. With V trimmed by 8 bases and J by 2 bases, 6 bases remained unmatched. CDR3 DNA: TGTGCCAGCGCCTCTGACAGGGCTGGAAACACCATATATTTT. It yields the protein CASASDRAGNTIYF.

This rearrangement joins TRBV12-5 to TRBJ1-6; 8 positions match TRBD1. The germline gives CDR1 LGHNT, CDR2 FRNRAP. This CDR3 has 14 amino acids. After removal of 3 bases from V and 10 bases from J, the junction contained 5 bases not matched to a gene. CDR3 protein: CASGLGQGSSPLHF. CDR3 coding DNA: TGTGCTAGTGGTTTAGGACAGGGCAGCTCACCCCTCCACTTT.

The chain employs TRBV27 and TRBJ2-2, with 8 nucleotides matching TRBD2. The CDR3 runs to 15 residues. J gave up 7 bases and V 2 bases, and 6 bases lay outside the gene matches. Per the germline V gene, CDR1 is MNHEY and CDR2 is SMNVEV (reference sequence). Here the CDR3 DNA reads TGTGCCAGCAGTTTAGTGGGCGGGGGGATCGGGGAGCTGTTTTTT. Residues: CASSLVGGGIGELFF.

The chain uses TRBV4-1 and TRBJ2-2, with 7 positions matching TRBD1. Germline V gene lookup returns CDR1 MGHRA and CDR2 YSYEKL. This CDR3 has 16 residues. The junction had 10 bases not matched to a gene; V was cut back by 5 bases and J by 4 bases. The DNA for the CDR3 is TGCGCCAGCAGCTCCCCTGGGACAGCAGTCACCGGGGAGCTGTTTTTT. Protein product: CASSSPGTAVTGELFF.

V is TRBV11-2 and J is TRBJ2-5; 9 bases align to TRBD2. V dropped 2 bases and J dropped 4; count of bases not matched to a gene: 5. The CDR3 loop spans 15 amino acids. CDR1 is SGHAT and CDR2 is FQNNGV in the germline V gene. CDR3 DNA: TGTGCCAGCAGCTTACCGGGACTAGCTCGAGAGACCCAGTACTTC. It is translated as CASSLPGLARETQYF.

The chain has TRBV4-2 and TRBJ2-3; TRBD2 matches at 9 bases. Germline CDR1 LGHNA, CDR2 YNFKEQ. The CDR3 covers 17 residues. V shed 0 bases and J 6 bases; nucleotides not matched to a gene: 10. The CDR3 coding sequence is TGTGCCAGCAGCCAAGAAATCGTGCGGGGGGGATCGGATACGCAGTATTTT. Its protein product is CASSQEIVRGGSDTQYF.

This chain links TRBV25-1 with TRBJ2-7, with TRBD1 as a possible D gene (5 bases). Germline values: CDR1 MGHDK, CDR2 SYGVNS. The CDR3 is 12 residues long. The V gene lost 4 bases and the J gene lost 3 bases, with 7 bases spanning the gap. This CDR3 reads CASSAQGYEQYF. The CDR3 bases are TGTGCCAGCAGTGCGCAGGGCTACGAGCAGTACTTC.

The J gene is TRBJ2-1, the V gene TRBV7-9, with TRBD2 identical over 15 bases. This CDR3 spans 17 amino acids. In germline, CDR1 is SEHNR, CDR2 FQNEAQ (reference sequence). Trimming removed 4 bases from V and 3 bases from J; junction bases left unmatched: 4. In nucleotides, the CDR3 is TGTGCCAGCAGCTCGGGACTAGCGGGGGGCCTCTACAATGAGCAGTTCTTC. Translating gives CASSSGLAGGLYNEQFF. The full variable domain, completed using reference TRBV7-9 and TRBJ2-1, is DTGVSQNPRHKITKRGQNVTFRCDPISEHNRLYWYRQTLGQGPEFLTYFQNEAQLEKSRLLSDRFSAERPKGSFSTLEIQRTEQGDSAMYLCASSSGLAGGLYNEQFFGPGTRLTVL.

The table lists this clone with a count of one. This chain joins TRBV6-1 and TRBJ1-3; D unclear. This CDR3 region has 13 residues. Trimming cost V 2 bases and J 1 base, with 3 bases left between them. CDR1 is MNHNS, CDR2 SASEGT, per germline. CDR3 sequence reads: CASSETSGNTIYF. For the CDR3, the DNA is TGTGCCAGCAGTGAAACTTCTGGAAACACCATATATTTT.

V gene TRBV6-1 combines with J gene TRBJ2-1; TRBD1 matches at 7 bases. Trimming took 5 bases from V and 7 from J; bases not matched to a gene: 11. The germline gives CDR1 MNHNS, CDR2 SASEGT. The CDR3 sequence is 15 residues long. In nucleotides, the CDR3 is TGTGCCAGCAGTTTAACAGGGGTATCTGGGAATGAGCAGTTCTTC. This codes for CASSLTGVSGNEQFF.

The chain combines TRBV7-9 with TRBJ2-1, with no clear D. Trimming removed 3 bases at V and 12 bases at J, with 9 bases between. The CDR3 is 11 residues long. The V gene's germline CDR1 is SEHNR and CDR2 FQNEAQ (reference sequence). CDR3 DNA sequence: TGTGCCAGCAGCTTGCTCGGTGGGCAGTTCTTC. Translating it yields CASSLLGGQFF.

The V call is TRBV5-5, the J call TRBJ1-2; D is uncertain. Trimming pared 2 bases from V and 3 bases from J, leaving 14 bases between. Per the germline V gene, CDR1 is SGHKS and CDR2 is YYEKEE (reference sequence). The CDR3 runs 15 residues. CDR3 DNA: TGTGCCAGCAGCTTAAGGATTAGGCGGGACTATGGCTACACCTTC. This encodes CASSLRIRRDYGYTF.

V and J are TRBV28 and TRBJ2-3; 12 nucleotides line up with TRBD2. CDR1 is MDHEN, CDR2 SYDVKM, per germline. V gave up 3 bases and J gave up 2 bases; unmatched junction bases: 12. The CDR3 covers 19 residues. CDR3 nucleotides: TGTGCCAGCAGTTTGGACCTAGCGGGGGGGCCTGCTAACACAGATACGCAGTATTTT. It codes for CASSLDLAGGPANTDTQYF. The variable domain in full, with the rest retrieved from reference TRBV28 and TRBJ2-3, is DVKVTQSSRYLVKRTGEKVFLECVQDMDHENMFWYRQDPGLGLRLIYFSYDVKMKEKGDIPEGYSVSREKKERFSLILESASTNQTSMYLCASSLDLAGGPANTDTQYFGPGTRLTVL.